A selection of T cell receptor beta chains follows, all from one sample in a study of regulatory T cells in long-lasting Graves disease. TCRdb analysed the multiplex PCR reads with MiXCR anew, one entry per CDR3 protein. The sample yields under 450,000 distinct CDR3 sequences, 23% seen once. The sequencing used peripheral blood mononuclear cells (PBMCs), collected when the disease was refractory, from a patient treated with antithyroid drugs. The receptors were sampled from a female donor with Graves disease. Each CDR3 is given with its conserved first and last residue. Each record gives: clone size, D gene, V gene, J gene, CDR3 DNA, CDR3 protein. A D gene is named only where the DNA matches it firmly. Some rows mark clone size as missing; the rest say once, few, many or name a class of expanded clone.

clone size: many; D gene: -; V gene: TRBV2; J gene: TRBJ1-5; CDR3 DNA: TGTGCCAGCAGCCTGACGGTTGACAGCCATCAGCCCCAGCATTTT; CDR3 protein: CASSLTVDSHQPQHF
clone size: -; D gene: -; V gene: TRBV6-2/TRBV6-3; J gene: TRBJ1-2; CDR3 DNA: TGTGCCAGCAGTGAACCCACAGGATCCTACTATGGCTACACCTTC; CDR3 protein: CASSEPTGSYYGYTF
clone size: few; D gene: TRBD1; V gene: TRBV6-1; J gene: TRBJ1-5; CDR3 DNA: TGTGCCAGCAGTGTGAGGACAGGGGGTAATCAGCCCCAGCATTTT; CDR3 protein: CASSVRTGGNQPQHF
clone size: -; D gene: TRBD1; V gene: TRBV5-1; J gene: TRBJ1-1; CDR3 DNA: TGCGCCAGCAGCAGGACAGGGGGCGCGGACCAAGCTTTCTTT; CDR3 protein: CASSRTGGADQAFF
clone size: few; D gene: -; V gene: TRBV6-5; J gene: TRBJ2-7; CDR3 DNA: TGTGCCAGCAGTTACGAAATAGACCCGGACTCCTACGAGCAGTACTTC; CDR3 protein: CASSYEIDPDSYEQYF
clone size: many; D gene: -; V gene: TRBV7-2; J gene: TRBJ2-7; CDR3 DNA: TGTGCCAGCAGTTTCGGGAACTCCTACGAGCAGTACTTC; CDR3 protein: CASSFGNSYEQYF
clone size: -; D gene: -; V gene: TRBV29-1; J gene: TRBJ2-7; CDR3 DNA: TGCAGCGTTAAGGGATTTTCCTACGAGCAGTACTTC; CDR3 protein: CSVKGFSYEQYF
clone size: many; D gene: -; V gene: TRBV3-1; J gene: TRBJ1-6; CDR3 DNA: TGTGCCAGCAGCCCCGGAGGGTCACCCCTCCACTTT; CDR3 protein: CASSPGGSPLHF
clone size: few; D gene: -; V gene: TRBV29-1; J gene: TRBJ1-5; CDR3 DNA: TGCAGCGTTGGGGGCAGTAATCAGCCCCAGCATTTT; CDR3 protein: CSVGGSNQPQHF
clone size: few; D gene: TRBD2; V gene: TRBV20-1; J gene: TRBJ2-7; CDR3 DNA: TGCAGTGCTAGAGGGGGACTAGCGGGCCCGGGGCTCTACGAGCAGTACTTC; CDR3 protein: CSARGGLAGPGLYEQYF
clone size: once; D gene: TRBD2; V gene: TRBV6-5; J gene: TRBJ2-4; CDR3 DNA: TGTGCCAGCAGTTTTTGGACTAGCCAAAACATTCAGTACTTC; CDR3 protein: CASSFWTSQNIQYF
clone size: few; D gene: -; V gene: TRBV19; J gene: TRBJ1-4; CDR3 DNA: TGTGCCAGTAGTTCCACGGCTGCAACTAATGAAAAACTGTTTTTT; CDR3 protein: CASSSTAATNEKLFF
clone size: few; D gene: -; V gene: TRBV29-1; J gene: TRBJ1-1; CDR3 DNA: TGCAGCGTTCTTGCAGACGGAAAGAACACTGAAGCTTTCTTT; CDR3 protein: CSVLADGKNTEAFF
clone size: many; D gene: -; V gene: TRBV28; J gene: TRBJ1-1; CDR3 DNA: TGTGCCAGCAGTCAAAGACCGTTGAACACTGAAGCTTTCTTT; CDR3 protein: CASSQRPLNTEAFF
clone size: -; D gene: -; V gene: TRBV7-9; J gene: TRBJ1-1; CDR3 DNA: TGTGCCAGCATCCCGGGGTTTATGAACACTGAAGCTTTCTTT; CDR3 protein: CASIPGFMNTEAFF
clone size: -; D gene: -; V gene: TRBV6-1; J gene: TRBJ2-5; CDR3 DNA: TGTGCCAGCAGCCCGTTAAGAGGGGGGATCCAAGAGACCCAGTACTTC; CDR3 protein: CASSPLRGGIQETQYF
clone size: -; D gene: -; V gene: TRBV9; J gene: TRBJ1-1; CDR3 DNA: TGTGCCAGCAGCGTAGCGCAGAACACTGAAGCTTTCTTT; CDR3 protein: CASSVAQNTEAFF
clone size: many; D gene: -; V gene: TRBV7-2; J gene: TRBJ2-5; CDR3 DNA: TGTGCCAGCAGCTTAAACCTGCAGGGCTTAGGGGGAGAGACCCAGTACTTC; CDR3 protein: CASSLNLQGLGGETQYF
clone size: -; D gene: -; V gene: TRBV5-1; J gene: TRBJ2-7; CDR3 DNA: TGCGCCAGCAGGCCCAGGGACGTGGGGGAGCAGTACTTC; CDR3 protein: CASRPRDVGEQYF
clone size: many; D gene: TRBD2; V gene: TRBV2; J gene: TRBJ2-7; CDR3 DNA: TGTGCCAGCAGTACCCCGGGACTAGCGGGGTCCTCCTACGAGCAGTACTTC; CDR3 protein: CASSTPGLAGSSYEQYF
clone size: -; D gene: -; V gene: TRBV9; J gene: TRBJ1-2; CDR3 DNA: TGTGCCAGCAGCGTAGACAACAGCCCGATCTATGGCTACACCTTC; CDR3 protein: CASSVDNSPIYGYTF
clone size: few; D gene: -; V gene: TRBV20-1; J gene: TRBJ2-5; CDR3 DNA: TGCAGTGCTAGAGATAATAGCGGTGGGGCGAGGACCCAGTACTTC; CDR3 protein: CSARDNSGGARTQYF
clone size: -; D gene: TRBD1; V gene: TRBV6-2/TRBV6-3; J gene: TRBJ2-7; CDR3 DNA: TGTGCCAGCAGCCACGGACAGGGCCCGATCTACGAGCAGTACTTC; CDR3 protein: CASSHGQGPIYEQYF
clone size: -; D gene: TRBD1; V gene: TRBV19; J gene: TRBJ1-1; CDR3 DNA: TGTGCCAGTAGTCCGCGACAGGGGCGATTGAACACTGAAGCTTTCTTT; CDR3 protein: CASSPRQGRLNTEAFF
clone size: few; D gene: -; V gene: TRBV3-2; J gene: TRBJ2-7; CDR3 DNA: TGTGCCAGCAGCCGAGGGACACCAGCTGACTACGAGCAGTACTTC; CDR3 protein: CASSRGTPADYEQYF
clone size: few; D gene: -; V gene: TRBV20-1; J gene: TRBJ2-7; CDR3 DNA: TGCAGTGCTAGAGGCCCAGGGTTTGAGTACGAGCAGTACTTC; CDR3 protein: CSARGPGFEYEQYF
clone size: -; D gene: TRBD1; V gene: TRBV6-1; J gene: TRBJ1-1; CDR3 DNA: TGTGCCAGCAGCCCCCAAGGGGGCGGCTCTGAAGCTTTCTTT; CDR3 protein: CASSPQGGGSEAFF
clone size: once; D gene: TRBD1; V gene: TRBV7-9; J gene: TRBJ1-4; CDR3 DNA: TGTGCCAGCAGCCAGGGGGTTTATAATGAAAAACTGTTTTTT; CDR3 protein: CASSQGVYNEKLFF
clone size: -; D gene: -; V gene: TRBV11-2; J gene: TRBJ2-1; CDR3 DNA: TGTGCCAGCAGCTTAAGGGGGGGGGGGCCTGTTGAGCAGTTCTTC; CDR3 protein: CASSLRGGGPVEQFF
clone size: -; D gene: -; V gene: TRBV11-2; J gene: TRBJ1-4; CDR3 DNA: TGTGCCAGCAGCTCCGTGACGGGCCTAAATGAAAAACTGTTTTTT; CDR3 protein: CASSSVTGLNEKLFF
clone size: few; D gene: -; V gene: TRBV6-5; J gene: TRBJ1-6; CDR3 DNA: TGTGCCAGCAGTTACTCGGGGAAGGCGAGCTCCTATAATTCACCCCTCCACTTT; CDR3 protein: CASSYSGKASSYNSPLHF
clone size: few; D gene: -; V gene: TRBV18; J gene: TRBJ2-5; CDR3 DNA: TGTGCCAGCTCACCACCGAACTTCCAAGAGACCCAGTACTTC; CDR3 protein: CASSPPNFQETQYF
clone size: few; D gene: -; V gene: TRBV6-1; J gene: TRBJ2-7; CDR3 DNA: TGTGCCAGCAGTGAAATTCCGGGGAACGAGCAGTACTTC; CDR3 protein: CASSEIPGNEQYF
clone size: -; D gene: -; V gene: TRBV6-5; J gene: TRBJ2-1; CDR3 DNA: TGTGCCAGCAGTTACCTAACACAGGGCCCTAACAATGAGCAGTTCTTC; CDR3 protein: CASSYLTQGPNNEQFF
clone size: -; D gene: -; V gene: TRBV2; J gene: TRBJ2-1; CDR3 DNA: TGTGCCAGCAGTGAGGAGCAGGGGGGCTACAATGAGCAGTTCTTC; CDR3 protein: CASSEEQGGYNEQFF
clone size: -; D gene: -; V gene: TRBV5-5; J gene: TRBJ1-3; CDR3 DNA: TGTGCCAGCAGCTTGGGTCAGTTCTCTGGAAACACCATATATTTT; CDR3 protein: CASSLGQFSGNTIYF
clone size: -; D gene: -; V gene: TRBV3-1; J gene: TRBJ1-1; CDR3 DNA: TGTGCCAGCAGCCAATCCGATAGGGGCAGGAACACTGAAGCTTTCTTT; CDR3 protein: CASSQSDRGRNTEAFF
clone size: many; D gene: -; V gene: TRBV12-3/TRBV12-4; J gene: TRBJ1-3; CDR3 DNA: TGTGCCAGCAGTTTACGGGGAATCGGGAACACCATATATTTT; CDR3 protein: CASSLRGIGNTIYF
clone size: -; D gene: TRBD2; V gene: TRBV4-2; J gene: TRBJ2-5; CDR3 DNA: TGTGCCAGCAGCCTCGTGCTAGCGGGAGATGAGACCCAGTACTTC; CDR3 protein: CASSLVLAGDETQYF
clone size: few; D gene: TRBD1; V gene: TRBV20-1; J gene: TRBJ1-1; CDR3 DNA: TGCAGTGCTAGAGATCGGGGGACAGGGTCTGAAGCTTTCTTT; CDR3 protein: CSARDRGTGSEAFF
clone size: many; D gene: TRBD1; V gene: TRBV28; J gene: TRBJ1-4; CDR3 DNA: TGTGCCAGCAGTTCCTGGACAGGGACTAATGAAAAACTGTTTTTT; CDR3 protein: CASSSWTGTNEKLFF
clone size: -; D gene: TRBD2; V gene: TRBV12-3/TRBV12-4; J gene: TRBJ2-5; CDR3 DNA: TGTGCCAGCAGTTTTCTAGCGGGAGTAGGTGAGACCCAGTACTTC; CDR3 protein: CASSFLAGVGETQYF
clone size: -; D gene: -; V gene: TRBV6-2/TRBV6-3; J gene: TRBJ1-2; CDR3 DNA: TGTGCCAGCAGCGGCGCGTCAGGGCAGGACTACTATGGCTACACCTTC; CDR3 protein: CASSGASGQDYYGYTF
clone size: many; D gene: TRBD2; V gene: TRBV29-1; J gene: TRBJ2-5; CDR3 DNA: TGCAGCGTGGCTAGCGGACAAGAGACCCAGTACTTC; CDR3 protein: CSVASGQETQYF
clone size: many; D gene: -; V gene: TRBV2; J gene: TRBJ1-5; CDR3 DNA: TGTGCCAGCAGTGAGAAGGCGATTAGCAATCAGCCCCAGCATTTT; CDR3 protein: CASSEKAISNQPQHF
clone size: few; D gene: -; V gene: TRBV2; J gene: TRBJ1-2; CDR3 DNA: TGTGCCAGCAGTGATTTTAGACGGAAAAGTTATGGCTACACCTTC; CDR3 protein: CASSDFRRKSYGYTF
clone size: -; D gene: -; V gene: TRBV19; J gene: TRBJ1-1; CDR3 DNA: TGTGCCAGTAGCCTATCAGGGCTGGTGATCACTGAAGCTTTCTTT; CDR3 protein: CASSLSGLVITEAFF
clone size: few; D gene: TRBD1; V gene: TRBV29-1; J gene: TRBJ1-2; CDR3 DNA: TGCAGCGTTGAAGGGACAGGGGGATATGGCTACACCTTC; CDR3 protein: CSVEGTGGYGYTF
clone size: many; D gene: -; V gene: TRBV29-1; J gene: TRBJ1-4; CDR3 DNA: TGCGGCGGAGGGACGGGCGAAAAACTGTTTTTT; CDR3 protein: CGGGTGEKLFF
clone size: -; D gene: -; V gene: TRBV27; J gene: TRBJ2-3; CDR3 DNA: TGTGCCAGCAGCTTCACTCGGGCCACAGATACGCAGTATTTT; CDR3 protein: CASSFTRATDTQYF
clone size: few; D gene: -; V gene: TRBV18; J gene: TRBJ2-5; CDR3 DNA: TGTGCCAGCTCAGGAAGCGAAGAGACCCAGTACTTC; CDR3 protein: CASSGSEETQYF